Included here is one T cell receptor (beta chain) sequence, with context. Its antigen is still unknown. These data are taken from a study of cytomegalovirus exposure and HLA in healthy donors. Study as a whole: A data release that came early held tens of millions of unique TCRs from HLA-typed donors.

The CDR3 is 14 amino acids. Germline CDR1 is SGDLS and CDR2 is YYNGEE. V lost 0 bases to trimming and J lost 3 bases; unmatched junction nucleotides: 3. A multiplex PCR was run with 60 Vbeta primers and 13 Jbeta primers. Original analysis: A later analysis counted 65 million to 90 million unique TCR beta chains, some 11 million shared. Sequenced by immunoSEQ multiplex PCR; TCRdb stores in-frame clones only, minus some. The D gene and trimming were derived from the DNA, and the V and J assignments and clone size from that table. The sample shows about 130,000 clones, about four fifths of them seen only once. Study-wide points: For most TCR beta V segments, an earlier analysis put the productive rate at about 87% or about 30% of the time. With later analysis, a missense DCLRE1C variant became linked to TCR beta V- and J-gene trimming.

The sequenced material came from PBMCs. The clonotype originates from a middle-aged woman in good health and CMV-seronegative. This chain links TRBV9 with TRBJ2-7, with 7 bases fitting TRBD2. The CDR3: CASSVGGEGYEQYF. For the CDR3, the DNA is TGTGCCAGCAGCGTAGGAGGGGAGGGCTACGAGCAGTACTTC.